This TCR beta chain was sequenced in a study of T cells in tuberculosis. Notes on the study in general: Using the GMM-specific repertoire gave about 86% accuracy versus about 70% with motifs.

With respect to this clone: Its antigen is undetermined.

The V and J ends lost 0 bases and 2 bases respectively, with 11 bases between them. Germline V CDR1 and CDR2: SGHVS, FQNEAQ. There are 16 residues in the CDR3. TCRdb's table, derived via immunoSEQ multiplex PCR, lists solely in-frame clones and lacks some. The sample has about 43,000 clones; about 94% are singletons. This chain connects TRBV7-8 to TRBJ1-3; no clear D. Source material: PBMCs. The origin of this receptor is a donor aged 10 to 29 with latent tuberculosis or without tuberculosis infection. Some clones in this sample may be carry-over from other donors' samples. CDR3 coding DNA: TGTGCCAGCAGCTTAGCGGTGGGAGGGACTGGAAACACCATATATTTT. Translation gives CASSLAVGGTGNTIYF.